This T cell receptor (beta chain) was sequenced during a study of T-cell reconstitution after alpha-beta-depleted transplantation in children. The CDR3 has 12 residues. Per the germline V gene, CDR1 is SGHTA and CDR2 is FQGNSA. Details on this clonotype: Relative to the germline gene, one junction end is altered; a read error may explain this.

Molecular barcoding with unique molecular identifiers was used for the TCRbeta library. TCRdb reprocessed the PCR reads via MiXCR and lists one record per CDR3 protein. The sample has about 500,000 distinct CDR3 sequences; approximately 32% are singletons. The clonotype comes from a human donor who donated a stem cell graft to a child with aplastic anemia. The specimen was PBMCs from the stem cell graft donor, collected from the stem cell graft. This chain connects TRBV7-2 to TRBJ1-1; D gene unclear. As DNA, the CDR3 is TGTGCCAGCAGCTTAGCGCAAACTGACGCTTTCTTT. It translates to CASSLAQTDAFF.